Presented here are 19 T cell receptor beta chains from one specimen sequenced in a study of early T cells in non-severe SARS-CoV-2 infection. TCRdb reprocessed the 5' RACE reads with MiXCR, giving one entry per CDR3 protein. This sample has some 71,000 distinct CDR3 sequences; roughly 9.5% occur once, and the top ten carry about 5.6%. Input material: whole blood. The receptors shown here come from an adult who was a healthcare worker with PCR-confirmed SARS-CoV-2 infection or an uninfected control (not recorded which).

The chain carries TRBV24-1 and TRBJ2-3; D is ambiguous. Germline CDR1 KGHDR, CDR2 SFDVKD. Deletions cut 0 bases from V and 8 bases from J, with 11 bases between. The CDR3 length is 14 residues. The DNA of the CDR3 is TGTGCCACCAGTGATTTGCTTTCCCTAGGTACGCAGTATTTT. This codes for CATSDLLSLGTQYF.

Many counts were recorded for this clonotype. The J gene is TRBJ2-3, the V gene TRBV11-2, with TRBD2 as a possible D gene (7 bases). CDR3 length: 16 residues. CDR1 and CDR2 from the germline V gene are SGHAT and FQNNGV. Trimming pared 6 bases from V and 0 bases from J, leaving 16 bases between. For the CDR3, the DNA is TGTGCCAGCAGTCGAACGGGGGGCTGGAGCACAGATACGCAGTATTTT. Residues: CASSRTGGWSTDTQYF.

The V gene is TRBV9, the J gene TRBJ2-5; D is possibly TRBD1 (5 bases). This CDR3 has 13 residues. V dropped 0 bases and J dropped 7 bases, with 10 bases sitting between them. The germline V gene encodes CDR1 SGDLS and CDR2 YYNGEE. The CDR3 DNA sequence: TGTGCCAGCAGCGTAGCAGGGTTGGGGACCCAGTACTTC. Its translation is CASSVAGLGTQYF.

In its sample, this clonotype ranks as medium-sized. This sequence joins TRBV10-2 and TRBJ2-3, with D uncertain. CDR1 and CDR2 from the germline V gene are WSHSY and SAAADI. This CDR3 has 13 residues. V lost 8 bases and J 3 bases, leaving 12 bases between the germline ends. In DNA, the CDR3 is TGCGCCAGCTCGGCCTTTAGGACAGATACGCAGTATTTT. Residues: CASSAFRTDTQYF.

This clonotype was observed at least ten times. This rearrangement joins TRBV29-1 to TRBJ1-5; 7 bases are shared with TRBD1. The CDR3 is 13 residues long. CDR1 SQVTM and CDR2 ANQGSEA come from the germline V gene. Trimming removed 4 bases from V and 4 bases from J; junction bases left unmatched: 4. CDR3 sequence reads: CSVALTGNQPQHF. The DNA of the CDR3 is TGCAGCGTTGCGTTGACAGGGAATCAGCCCCAGCATTTT. Using reference TRBV29-1 and TRBJ1-5 for the parts outside the CDR3, the full variable domain is SAVISQKPSRDICQRGTSLTIQCQVDSQVTMMFWYRQQPGQSLTLIATANQGSEATYESGFVIDKFPISRPNLTFSTLTVSNMSPEDSSIYLCSVALTGNQPQHFGDGTRLSIL.

In this sample, this clonotype turned up many times. The V gene is TRBV20-1, the J gene TRBJ2-1; no firm D call. The V gene lost 8 bases and the J gene lost 4 bases, with 9 bases spanning the gap. The CDR3 has 11 residues. Germline V gene sequence: CDR1 DFQATT, CDR2 SNEGSKA (reference sequence). The CDR3, as DNA: TGCAGTCCCAGACGGTACAATGAGCAGTTCTTC. It specifies CSPRRYNEQFF.

The genes are TRBV6-5 and TRBJ2-3; 9 bases align to TRBD1. The CDR3 is 13 residues long. The V gene end was trimmed by 6 bases and the J gene end by 6 bases; junction bases not matched to a gene: 4. CDR1 MNHEY and CDR2 SVGAGI come from the germline V gene. CDR3 DNA: TGTGCCAGCAGACGGACAGGGGCCGATACGCAGTATTTT. Amino acid sequence: CASRRTGADTQYF.

This clonotype was observed a few times. The chain is built from TRBV3-1 and TRBJ2-1; the match to TRBD2 covers 11 bases. Germline V CDR1 and CDR2: LGHDT, YNNKEL (reference sequence). CDR3 size: 17 residues. V trimming: 4 bases; J trimming: 4 bases; junction bases outside the gene matches: 9. CDR3 bases: TGTGCCAGCAGCCCTCCGGGACTAGCGGCCCCATACAATGAGCAGTTCTTC. Translation: CASSPPGLAAPYNEQFF.

This clonotype was counted ten times or more. The CDR3: CASSVSQGNYYGYTF. CDR3 coding DNA: TGTGCCAGCAGTGTGTCACAGGGGAATTACTATGGCTACACCTTC. V usage is TRBV2 and J usage is TRBJ1-2, with 7 nucleotides matching TRBD1. The CDR3 is made up of 15 amino acids. CDR1 SNHLY and CDR2 FYNNEI come from the germline V gene. With V trimmed by 4 bases and J by 3 bases, 8 bases remained unmatched.

This clonotype has at least ten counts. This chain joins TRBV20-1 and TRBJ2-3; 12 nucleotides agree with TRBD2. The V gene end was trimmed by 5 bases and the J gene end by 3 bases; junction bases not matched to a gene: 0. The germline V gene encodes CDR1 DFQATT and CDR2 SNEGSKA (reference sequence). The CDR3 extends over 13 amino acids. CDR3 sequence (DNA): TGCAGTGCTGGGACTAGCGGGACAGATACGCAGTATTTT. It is translated as CSAGTSGTDTQYF.

The sample holds many counts of this clonotype. The chain couples TRBV4-1 to TRBJ2-7; D not resolved. Trimming removed 1 base from V and 9 bases from J, with 28 bases in between. Germline assignment: CDR1 MGHRA and CDR2 YSYEKL. There are 18 residues in the CDR3. The CDR3 region is CASSQGSGLGKRPTGQYF. The CDR3, as DNA: TGCGCCAGCAGCCAAGGATCGGGTTTGGGCAAACGACCCACGGGGCAGTACTTC.

The V call is TRBV6-1, the J call TRBJ2-7, with D unclear. CDR1 is MNHNS and CDR2 is SASEGT in the germline V gene. Trimming stripped 8 bases from V and 0 bases from J, with 14 bases between. This CDR3 contains 14 residues. CDR3 sequence: CASFSPVPSYEQYF. The CDR3 bases are TGTGCCAGCTTCTCTCCCGTCCCCTCCTACGAGCAGTACTTC.

This clonotype showed up many times. The chain combines TRBV7-8 with TRBJ2-1; unclear D gene. Trimming shortened V by 5 bases and J by 8 bases, and 13 bases separated the two germline ends. This CDR3 comprises 13 residues. Germline CDR1 and CDR2: SGHVS and FQNEAQ. The CDR3 DNA reads TGTGCCAGCAGCGGGTCCCGACGTGATGAGCAGTTCTTC. Translating gives CASSGSRRDEQFF.

A few counts support this clonotype. The chain is built from TRBV10-3 and TRBJ2-1, with D tentatively TRBD2 (6 bases). Germline values: CDR1 ENHRY, CDR2 SYGVKD. V was shortened by 4 bases and J by 2 bases, with 15 bases between the two germline ends. This CDR3 is 16 amino acids long. The CDR3 spells CAISVSDYQAYNEQFF. Written as DNA, the CDR3 is TGTGCCATCAGTGTTTCGGACTACCAAGCCTACAATGAGCAGTTCTTC.

The gene calls are TRBV20-1 and TRBJ2-1; tentatively, D is TRBD2 (6 bases). Trimming removed 1 base at V and 8 bases at J, with 18 bases between. The CDR3 consists of 15 residues. CDR1 and CDR2 (germline): DFQATT, SNEGSKA (reference sequence). The CDR3 DNA follows: TGCAGTGCTAGAGTTGAACGGGGGTTCAGCGATGAGCAGTTCTTC. Its protein product is CSARVERGFSDEQFF.

This sequence joins TRBV6-2 or TRBV6-3 and TRBJ1-2; no definite D call. The CDR3 consists of 12 residues. Germline-derived CDR1 and CDR2 are MNHEY and SVGEGT. Trimming cost V 5 bases and J 4 bases, with 8 bases left between them. In DNA form, the CDR3 reads TGTGCCAGCAGTAGCAGGCTCTATGGCTACACCTTC. Protein: CASSSRLYGYTF.

The chain uses TRBV7-2 and TRBJ2-1; TRBD1 matches 8 bases. The CDR3 is 15 amino acids. Germline assignment: CDR1 SGHTA and CDR2 FQGNSA. J lost 7 bases, V lost 4 bases, and 9 bases had no gene match. CDR3 amino acids: CASSSEGQVNNEQFF. DNA of the CDR3: TGTGCCAGCAGCTCGGAGGGACAGGTGAATAATGAGCAGTTCTTC. Based on the CDR3 plus reference TRBV7-2 and TRBJ2-1, the full variable domain is GAGVSQSPSNKVTEKGKDVELRCDPISGHTALYWYRQSLGQGLEFLIYFQGNSAPDKSGLPSDRFSAERTGGSVSTLTIQRTQQEDSAVYLCASSSEGQVNNEQFFGPGTRLTVL.

This clonotype was picked up many times. The CDR3: CASSSNRSPGNSPLHF. In DNA, the CDR3 is TGTGCCAGCAGCTCGAACCGGTCTCCAGGGAATTCACCCCTCCACTTT. The rearrangement uses TRBV5-4 and TRBJ1-6; the D gene is possibly TRBD1 (5 bases). V lost 3 bases and J 7 bases, leaving 17 bases between the germline ends. CDR1 SGHNT and CDR2 YYREEE come from the germline V gene (reference sequence). The CDR3 is made up of 16 amino acids. The full variable domain, rest sourced from reference TRBV5-4 and TRBJ1-6, is ETGVTQSPTHLIKTRGQQVTLRCSSQSGHNTVSWYQQALGQGPQFIFQYYREEENGRGNFPPRFSGLQFPNYSSELNVNALELDDSALYLCASSSNRSPGNSPLHFGNGTRLTVT.

The V gene is TRBV5-6, the J gene TRBJ2-7, with D perhaps matching TRBD2 (6 bases). The germline V and J ends were trimmed by 4 bases and 4 bases, with 12 bases remaining between them. The CDR3 runs to 13 residues. The germline V gene encodes CDR1 SGHDT and CDR2 YYEEEE. As DNA, the CDR3 is TGTGCCAGCAGCATAGGGACTTCATACGAGCAGTACTTC. It yields the protein CASSIGTSYEQYF.